Listed below are T cell receptor beta chains from one sample, sequenced in a study of cytomegalovirus exposure and HLA in healthy donors. Only in-frame clones appear in the TCRdb table, and some are missing; sequencing was by immunoSEQ multiplex PCR. Here the sample spans under 100,000 clones, 85% to 95% being singletons. Specimen: PBMCs. These receptors were taken from a woman between 18 and 29 years old in good health and CMV-seronegative. Both conserved end residues are part of each CDR3. A D gene is named only where the DNA matches it firmly. Clone size is given for some rows only: seen once, a few or many times, or a class if the clone is expanded.

V gene	D gene	clone size	J gene	CDR3 protein	CDR3 DNA
TRBV4-2	.	.	TRBJ2-7	CASSQEMLDEQYF	TGTGCCAGCAGCCAAGAAATGTTAGACGAGCAGTACTTC
TRBV18	.	.	TRBJ2-1	CASSPGRPGFHNEQFF	TGTGCCAGCTCACCAGGGAGGCCAGGGTTCCACAATGAGCAGTTCTTC
TRBV19	.	.	TRBJ1-5	CASSMEGTPSNQPQHF	TGTGCCAGTAGTATGGAGGGAACCCCTAGCAATCAGCCCCAGCATTTT
TRBV7-8	.	.	TRBJ1-4	CASSLGRRGEKLFF	TGTGCCAGCAGCTTAGGGAGGAGAGGGGAAAAACTGTTTTTT
TRBV7-6	.	.	TRBJ1-2	CASSLGTGNYGYTF	TGTGCCAGCAGCTTAGGAACGGGAAACTATGGCTACACCTTC
TRBV19	.	.	TRBJ2-7	CASSITGQSYEQYF	TGTGCCAGTAGTATTACCGGACAGTCCTACGAGCAGTACTTC
TRBV5-8	.	.	TRBJ2-6	CASKGISGANVLTF	TGTGCCAGCAAGGGGATATCAGGGGCCAACGTCCTGACTTTC
TRBV5-1	TRBD1	.	TRBJ1-1	CASSSLPGQGLNTEAFF	TGCGCCAGCAGCTCCCTCCCGGGACAGGGCCTGAACACTGAAGCTTTCTTT
TRBV2	TRBD1	.	TRBJ1-4	CASNRGVTNEKLFF	TGTGCCAGCAACAGGGGGGTAACTAATGAAAAACTGTTTTTT
TRBV7-9	TRBD2	once	TRBJ2-7	CASSSSSGSWNEQYF	TGTGCCAGCAGCTCCTCTAGCGGGAGTTGGAACGAGCAGTACTTC
TRBV7-9	.	once	TRBJ1-6	CASSAMGANSPLHF	TGTGCCAGCAGCGCCATGGGGGCCAATTCACCCCTCCACTTT
TRBV19	TRBD1	.	TRBJ1-6	CASRTAGTANNSPLHF	TGTGCCAGTAGAACCGCCGGGACAGCAAATAATTCACCCCTCCACTTT
TRBV7-8	.	.	TRBJ2-1	CASSLPEARTEQFF	TGTGCCAGCAGCTTACCCGAAGCTAGAACTGAGCAGTTCTTC
TRBV29-1	TRBD1	once	TRBJ2-1	CSGDRGVDNEQFF	TGCAGCGGGGACAGGGGAGTCGACAATGAGCAGTTCTTC
TRBV9	.	.	TRBJ2-1	CASSVGGFYNEQFF	TGTGCCAGCAGCGTAGGAGGTTTCTACAATGAGCAGTTCTTC
TRBV30	.	few	TRBJ2-6	CAWSGGSGANVLTF	TGTGCCTGGAGTGGAGGGTCTGGGGCCAACGTCCTGACTTTC
TRBV2	.	.	TRBJ2-5	CASKLQETQYF	TGTGCCAGCAAACTACAAGAGACCCAGTACTTC
TRBV13	.	.	TRBJ1-4	CASSPGVTTNEKLFF	TGTGCCAGCAGCCCCGGGGTGACAACTAATGAAAAACTGTTTTTT
TRBV7-6	.	.	TRBJ2-7	CASTLGAGEFSEQYF	TGTGCCAGCACCCTGGGGGCAGGGGAGTTCTCCGAGCAGTACTTC
TRBV19	TRBD2	.	TRBJ2-3	CASSISVGGLAGGTQYF	TGTGCCAGTAGTATCAGTGTAGGGGGACTAGCGGGAGGTACGCAGTATTTT
TRBV28	TRBD2	.	TRBJ2-7	CASSSSNGRAGEQYF	TGTGCCAGCAGTTCCTCGAATGGGAGGGCCGGCGAGCAGTACTTC
TRBV18	TRBD1	.	TRBJ1-5	CASSPPDRVAYQPQHF	TGTGCCAGCTCACCACCGGACAGGGTCGCATATCAGCCCCAGCATTTT
TRBV6-1	.	.	TRBJ2-3	CASSEAGTRYTQYF	TGTGCCAGCAGTGAAGCCGGGACACGGTATACGCAGTATTTT
TRBV6-5	TRBD1	.	TRBJ1-1	CASSWDRGSEAFF	TGTGCCAGCAGTTGGGACAGGGGGAGTGAAGCTTTCTTT
TRBV6-6	TRBD1	.	TRBJ1-1	CASSSSGTGGTEAFF	TGTGCCAGCAGTTCCTCCGGGACAGGGGGCACTGAAGCTTTCTTT
TRBV7-6	TRBD2	once	TRBJ2-7	CASSPGPGGTRSASGGSYEQYF	TGTGCCAGCAGCCCCGGGCCCGGCGGAACGCGGTCGGCTAGCGGGGGCTCCTACGAGCAGTACTTC
TRBV7-9	.	.	TRBJ2-3	CASSLDRQGADTQYF	TGTGCCAGCAGCTTAGATAGGCAGGGTGCAGATACGCAGTATTTT
TRBV6-5	.	.	TRBJ1-1	CASSYSQGYEAFF	TGTGCCAGCAGTTACTCCCAGGGGTACGAAGCTTTCTTT
TRBV18	TRBD1	.	TRBJ1-2	CASSPLQGSNYGYTF	TGTGCCAGCTCACCCTTACAGGGGAGTAACTATGGCTACACCTTC
TRBV7-2	.	.	TRBJ1-1	CASSLEPLRGAEAFF	TGTGCCAGCAGCTTAGAACCCCTTCGGGGGGCTGAAGCTTTCTTT
TRBV27	TRBD2	.	TRBJ2-5	CASSSGLAGETQYF	TGTGCCAGCAGTTCGGGACTAGCGGGAGAGACCCAGTACTTC
TRBV6-1	TRBD1	.	TRBJ1-2	CASSPGQGLGYTF	TGTGCCAGCAGTCCGGGACAGGGGCTTGGCTACACCTTC